This TCR beta chain was sequenced in a study of prognosis after radiotherapy for stage I lung cancer. The overall study: Radiotherapy: SBRT, 3 to 5 fractions, biologically effective dose at least 100 Gy.

Starting from genomic DNA, TCR beta CDR3 was amplified through two-round multiplex PCR. Every TRBV and TRBJ gene had its own specific primer in first-round PCR. TCRdb reprocessed the multiplex PCR reads via MiXCR and lists one record per CDR3 protein. The sample has about 20,000 distinct CDR3 sequences, roughly two fifths seen once. The sample holds many counts of this clonotype. The CDR3 extends over 12 amino acids. The germline gives CDR1 SNHLY, CDR2 FYNNEI. The V gene lost 6 bases and the J gene lost 7 bases, with 10 bases spanning the gap. V and J are TRBV2 and TRBJ2-1, with D unresolved. The input for sequencing was PBMCs, taken before or after stereotactic body radiation therapy (not recorded which). The source of this sequence is a donor aged 50 or older with non-small cell lung cancer. As DNA, the CDR3 is TGTGCCAGCAGCGATCCCAGGAATGAGCAGTTCTTC. Residues: CASSDPRNEQFF.